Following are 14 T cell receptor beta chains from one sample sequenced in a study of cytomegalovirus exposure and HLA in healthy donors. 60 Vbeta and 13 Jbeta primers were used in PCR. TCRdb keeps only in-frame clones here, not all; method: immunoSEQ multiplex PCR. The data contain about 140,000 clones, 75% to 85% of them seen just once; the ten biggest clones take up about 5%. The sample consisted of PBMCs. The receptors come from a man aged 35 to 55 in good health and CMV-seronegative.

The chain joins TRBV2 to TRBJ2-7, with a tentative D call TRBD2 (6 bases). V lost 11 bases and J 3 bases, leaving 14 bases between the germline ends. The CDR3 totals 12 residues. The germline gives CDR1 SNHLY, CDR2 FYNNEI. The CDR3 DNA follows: TGTGCCGGGGGGTCAGGGATCTACGAGCAGTACTTC. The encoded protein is CAGGSGIYEQYF.

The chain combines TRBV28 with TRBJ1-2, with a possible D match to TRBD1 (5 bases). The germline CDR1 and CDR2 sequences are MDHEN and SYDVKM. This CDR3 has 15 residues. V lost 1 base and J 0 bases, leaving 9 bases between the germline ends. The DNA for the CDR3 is TGTGCCAGCAGTTTATTGATAGGGGCTAACTATGGCTACACCTTC. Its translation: CASSLLIGANYGYTF.

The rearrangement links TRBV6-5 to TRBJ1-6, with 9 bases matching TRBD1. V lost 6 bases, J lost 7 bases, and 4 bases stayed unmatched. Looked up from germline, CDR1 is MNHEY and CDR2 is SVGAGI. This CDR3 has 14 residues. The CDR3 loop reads CASRGTGQNSPLHF. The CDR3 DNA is TGTGCCAGCAGGGGGACAGGGCAGAATTCACCCCTCCACTTT.

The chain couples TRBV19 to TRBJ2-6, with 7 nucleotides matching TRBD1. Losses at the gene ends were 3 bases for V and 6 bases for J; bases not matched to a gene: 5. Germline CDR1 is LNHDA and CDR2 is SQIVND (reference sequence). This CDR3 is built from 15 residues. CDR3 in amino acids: CASSIVQGLANVLTF. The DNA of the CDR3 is TGTGCCAGTAGTATCGTACAGGGGCTGGCCAACGTCCTGACTTTC.

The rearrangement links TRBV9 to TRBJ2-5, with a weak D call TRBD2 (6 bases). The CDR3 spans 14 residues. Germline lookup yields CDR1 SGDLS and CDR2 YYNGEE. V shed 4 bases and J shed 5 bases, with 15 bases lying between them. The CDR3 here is CASSLTGRRETQYF. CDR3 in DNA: TGTGCCAGCAGCCTTACTGGGAGGCGGGAGACCCAGTACTTC.

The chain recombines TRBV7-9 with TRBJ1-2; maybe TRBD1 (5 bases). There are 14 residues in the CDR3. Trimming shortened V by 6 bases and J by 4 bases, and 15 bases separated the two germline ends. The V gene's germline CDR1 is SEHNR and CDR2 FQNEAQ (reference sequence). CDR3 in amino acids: CASRSPGGGYGYTF. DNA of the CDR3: TGTGCCAGCAGATCACCCGGGGGGGGCTATGGCTACACCTTC.

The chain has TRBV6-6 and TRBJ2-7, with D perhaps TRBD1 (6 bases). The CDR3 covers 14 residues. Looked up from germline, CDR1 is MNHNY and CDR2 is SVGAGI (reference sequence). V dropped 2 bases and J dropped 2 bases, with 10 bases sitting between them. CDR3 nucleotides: TGTGCCAGCAGTTACCGGGACACCGCCTACGAGCAGTACTTC. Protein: CASSYRDTAYEQYF.

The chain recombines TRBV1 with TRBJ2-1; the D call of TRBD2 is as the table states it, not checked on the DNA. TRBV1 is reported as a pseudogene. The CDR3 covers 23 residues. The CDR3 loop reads CTSSQDHVGRLAGGRSSYNEQFF. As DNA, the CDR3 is TGCACCAGCAGCCAAGATCACGTCGGTCGGCTAGCGGGGGGCCGGAGCTCCTACAATGAGCAGTTCTTC.

The CDR3 DNA is TGTGCCAGCTCACCACCGCAGAAGAACACTGAAGCTTTCTTT. Protein product: CASSPPQKNTEAFF. V usage is TRBV18 and J usage is TRBJ1-1, with D unresolved. The CDR3 length is 14 residues. Trimming took off 0 bases at V and 1 base at J, with 6 bases between the two ends. Per germline, CDR1 KGHSH and CDR2 LQKENI.

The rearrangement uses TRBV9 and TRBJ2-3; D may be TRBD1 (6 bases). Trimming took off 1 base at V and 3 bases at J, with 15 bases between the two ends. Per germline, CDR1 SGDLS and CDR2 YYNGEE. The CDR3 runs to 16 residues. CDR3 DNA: TGTGCCAGCAGCGTACCGACAGGTGGAAGGACAGATACGCAGTATTTT. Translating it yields CASSVPTGGRTDTQYF.

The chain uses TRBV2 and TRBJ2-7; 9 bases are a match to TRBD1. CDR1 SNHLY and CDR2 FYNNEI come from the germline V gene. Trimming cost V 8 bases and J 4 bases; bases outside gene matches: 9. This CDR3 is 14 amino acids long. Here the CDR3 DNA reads TGTGCCAGCTCGGGGGGACAGGGAGTATACGAGCAGTACTTC. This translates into CASSGGQGVYEQYF.

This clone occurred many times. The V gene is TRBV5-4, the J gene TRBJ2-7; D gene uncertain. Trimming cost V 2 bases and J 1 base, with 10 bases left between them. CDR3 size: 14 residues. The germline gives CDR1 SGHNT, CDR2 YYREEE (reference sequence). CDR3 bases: TGTGCCAGCAGCTTCGAGCGTCAGTCCTACGAGCAGTACTTC. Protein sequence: CASSFERQSYEQYF.

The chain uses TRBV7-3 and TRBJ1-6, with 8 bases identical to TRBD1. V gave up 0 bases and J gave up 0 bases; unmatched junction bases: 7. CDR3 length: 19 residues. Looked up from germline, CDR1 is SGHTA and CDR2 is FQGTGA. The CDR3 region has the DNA TGTGCCAGCAGCTTAACTAAGGGACAGGTTAGCTCCTATAATTCACCCCTCCACTTT. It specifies CASSLTKGQVSSYNSPLHF.

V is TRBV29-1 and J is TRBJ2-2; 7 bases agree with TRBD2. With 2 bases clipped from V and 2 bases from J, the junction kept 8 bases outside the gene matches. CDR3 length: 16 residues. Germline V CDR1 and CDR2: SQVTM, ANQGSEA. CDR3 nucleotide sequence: TGCAGCGTTGAAACTTGGGGGGGGTCCAACACCGGGGAGCTGTTTTTT. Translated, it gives CSVETWGGSNTGELFF.